The 17 T cell receptor beta chains below come from one sample, sequenced in a study of identical twins. TCRdb used MiXCR to reprocess the 5' RACE reads, holding one entry per CDR3 protein. Seen here are 1.5 million to 2 million distinct CDR3 sequences, roughly 35% observed once, and the top ten hold 0.25% to 0.3%. The sequenced material came from cord blood. Receptors were obtained from a newborn girl in good health.

The V call is TRBV11-2, the J call TRBJ2-7, with D tentatively TRBD2 (5 bases). The J call may not be correct, given that the DNA end is closer to TRBJ2-5. From germline, CDR1 is SGHAT and CDR2 FQNNGV. The CDR3 length is 16 residues. The CDR3 region is CASSLDFRSGQETQYF. CDR3 nucleotides: TGTGCCAGCAGCTTAGATTTTCGGAGCGGACAAGAGACCCAGTACTTC.

This clonotype was counted at least ten times. The chain links TRBV24-1 to TRBJ2-1; 11 bases are a match to TRBD2. V was pared by 12 bases and J by 3 bases, with 15 bases of the junction left unmatched. The germline V gene has CDR1 KGHDR and CDR2 SFDVKD. The CDR3 has 17 residues. Written as DNA, the CDR3 is TGTGCCGACCGGTTAGATAGCGGGAGGGTCCTCTACAATGAGCAGTTCTTC. Amino acids: CADRLDSGRVLYNEQFF.

This clonotype was seen more than once but under ten times. V is TRBV5-1 and J is TRBJ2-5; possible D gene TRBD2, 5 bases. V lost 0 bases, J lost 5 bases, and 8 bases lay in between. The CDR3 length is 13 residues. Germline lookup yields CDR1 SGHRS and CDR2 YFSETQ. For the CDR3, the DNA is TGCGCCAGCAGCTTGGAGACGGGGGAGACCCAGTACTTC. Its translation: CASSLETGETQYF. Full variable domain (outside the CDR3, taken from reference TRBV5-1 and TRBJ2-5): KAGVTQTPRYLIKTRGQQVTLSCSPISGHRSVSWYQQTPGQGLQFLFEYFSETQRNKGNFPGRFSGRQFSNSRSEMNVSTLELGDSALYLCASSLETGETQYFGPGTRLLVL.

The chain has TRBV28 and TRBJ2-1; D perhaps matches TRBD1 (5 bases). Trimming cost V 6 bases and J 3 bases, with 12 bases left between them. The CDR3 is 14 amino acids. Germline V CDR1 and CDR2: MDHEN, SYDVKM. The CDR3 loop is CASRPREDYNEQFF. CDR3 DNA sequence: TGTGCCAGCAGACCCAGGGAAGACTACAATGAGCAGTTCTTC.

The rearrangement joins TRBV13 to TRBJ2-4; TRBD2 matches 9 bases. The DNA matches TRBJ2-7 better at its end, which makes the J call doubtful. The CDR3 is made up of 14 amino acids. In germline, CDR1 is PRHDT, CDR2 FYEKMQ (reference sequence). The CDR3, as DNA: TGTGCCAGCAGCACGGGACTAGCCAACTGCGAGCAGTACTTC. As protein: CASSTGLANCEQYF.

This clonotype was found a few times. The V and J genes are TRBV10-3 and TRBJ2-5, with no clear D. The germline CDR1 and CDR2 sequences are ENHRY and SYGVKD. The CDR3 is 13 residues long. Trimming stripped 0 bases from V and 5 bases from J, with 7 bases between. For the CDR3, the DNA is TGTGCCATCAGTGAGTCTAGTATCGAGACCCAGTACTTC. This encodes CAISESSIETQYF.

In this sample, this clonotype turned up many times. The V and J genes are TRBV29-1 and TRBJ2-5; unclear D gene. The ends were cut back, 0 bases at V and 5 bases at J, with 4 bases in the middle. The germline V gene encodes CDR1 SQVTM and CDR2 ANQGSEA. This CDR3 contains 11 residues. CDR3 DNA sequence: TGCAGCGTTGAAGATAGGGAGACCCAGTACTTC. It translates to CSVEDRETQYF.

This clonotype occurred a few times. The genes are TRBV7-9 and TRBJ2-3; D not resolved. V gave up 1 base and J gave up 4 bases, with 9 bases separating them. The length of the CDR3 is 14 residues. Germline V gene data show CDR1 as SEHNR and CDR2 as FQNEAQ (reference sequence). CDR3 DNA sequence: TGTGCCAGCAGCTTAGTGGGCCCGGCAGATACGCAGTATTTT. Residues: CASSLVGPADTQYF. The entire variable domain, with the rest obtained from reference TRBV7-9 and TRBJ2-3, is as follows: DTGVSQNPRHKITKRGQNVTFRCDPISEHNRLYWYRQTLGQGPEFLTYFQNEAQLEKSRLLSDRFSAERPKGSFSTLEIQRTEQGDSAMYLCASSLVGPADTQYFGPGTRLTVL.

The chain has TRBV7-9 and TRBJ2-5, with D possibly TRBD1 on 6 matching bases. CDR3 length equals 10 residues. The germline V gene has CDR1 SEHNR and CDR2 FQNEAQ (reference sequence). V lost 8 bases to trimming and J lost 11 bases, with 12 bases between them. The CDR3 sequence: CASQDSEQYF. Here the CDR3 DNA reads TGTGCCAGCCAGGACAGTGAGCAGTACTTC.

This clonotype was observed a handful of times. The chain combines TRBV5-4 with TRBJ1-1; TRBD1 matches at 7 bases. V lost 3 bases to trimming and J lost 3 bases; unmatched junction nucleotides: 8. Per the germline V gene, CDR1 is SGHNT and CDR2 is YYREEE (reference sequence). The length of the CDR3 is 15 residues. CDR3 in amino acids: CASSYVDRKDTEAFF. CDR3 DNA sequence: TGTGCCAGCAGCTACGTGGACAGGAAAGACACTGAAGCTTTCTTT. Looking up the rest from reference TRBV5-4 and TRBJ1-1 gives the full variable domain: ETGVTQSPTHLIKTRGQQVTLRCSSQSGHNTVSWYQQALGQGPQFIFQYYREEENGRGNFPPRFSGLQFPNYSSELNVNALELDDSALYLCASSYVDRKDTEAFFGQGTRLTVV.

The gene calls are TRBV28 and TRBJ2-5, with TRBD2 matching 12 bases. The CDR3 loop spans 16 amino acids. Germline trimming cut 0 bases from V and 5 bases from J; bases unmatched to any gene: 4. The V gene's germline CDR1 is MDHEN and CDR2 SYDVKM. CDR3 sequence reads: CASSLWTSGSRETQYF. DNA of the CDR3: TGTGCCAGCAGTTTATGGACTAGCGGGAGCCGGGAGACCCAGTACTTC.

The CDR3 protein is CASSNPRDRGYYFGQPQHF. CDR3 DNA sequence: TGTGCCAGCAGCAACCCCCGGGACAGGGGTTATTACTTTGGGCAGCCCCAGCATTTT. The rearrangement uses TRBV21-1 and TRBJ1-5; the table names TRBD1, a call not compared with the DNA. TRBV21-1 is a documented pseudogene. This CDR3 is built from 19 residues.

This clonotype was recorded at least ten times. The V call is TRBV3-1, the J call TRBJ2-7, with unresolved D. CDR3 length equals 12 residues. Germline lookup yields CDR1 LGHDT and CDR2 YNNKEL (reference sequence). V was clipped by 4 bases and J by 3 bases, with 7 bases between them. The DNA for the CDR3 is TGTGCCAGCAGCCGAAGTTACTACGAGCAGTACTTC. It specifies CASSRSYYEQYF.

In this sample, this clonotype turned up a few times. The chain carries TRBV7-2 and TRBJ2-7; TRBD1 is a possible D gene (5 bases). In germline, CDR1 is SGHTA, CDR2 FQGNSA. V was shortened by 5 bases and J by 1 base, with 12 bases between the two germline ends. The CDR3 runs 14 residues. The CDR3 region has the DNA TGTGCCAGCAGCCCCCACAGGTTATCCTACGAGCAGTACTTC. Its translation is CASSPHRLSYEQYF.

This clonotype was picked up a small number of times. The chain links TRBV2 to TRBJ1-6, with a possible D match to TRBD1 (6 bases). Trimming took 7 bases from V and 5 from J, leaving 12 bases between them. Germline V gives CDR1 SNHLY, CDR2 FYNNEI. The CDR3 length is 14 residues. CDR3: CASIMDSHNSPLHF. For the CDR3, the DNA is TGTGCCAGCATTATGGACAGCCATAATTCACCCCTCCACTTT.

This clonotype was detected ten times or more. This chain connects TRBV5-1 to TRBJ2-7; a possible D gene is TRBD2 (6 bases). The V gene's germline CDR1 is SGHRS and CDR2 YFSETQ. The CDR3 is made up of 13 amino acids. V lost 0 bases and J 5 bases, leaving 9 bases between the germline ends. As DNA, the CDR3 is TGCGCCAGCAGCTTGGCGGGAGTGAACGAGCAGTACTTC. As protein: CASSLAGVNEQYF.

This chain connects TRBV20-1 to TRBJ1-2, with 9 nucleotides matching TRBD1. CDR3 length: 14 amino acids. CDR1 and CDR2 (germline): DFQATT, SNEGSKA (reference sequence). The V segment lost 0 bases and the J segment 5 bases; nucleotides outside the gene matches: 4. In nucleotides, the CDR3 is TGCAGTGCTAGAGACAGGACAGGGGCTTATGGCTACACCTTC. This gives the protein CSARDRTGAYGYTF.